This TCR beta chain was captured in a study of response to subunit inactivated influenza vaccine. This clonotype was picked up a small number of times. Deletions cut 1 base from V and 2 bases from J, with 12 bases between. This CDR3 has 15 amino acids. Germline assignment: CDR1 DFQATT and CDR2 SNEGSKA (reference sequence). TCRdb re-called the RT-PCR reads through MiXCR, storing one row per CDR3 protein. The sample contains some 570,000 distinct CDR3 sequences, about 10% of which appear only once. These data are also associated with another study on T cells expressing NK-cell markers. From that study: With UMIs, 5'RACE template switching was used to make TCR beta cDNA. One of the eight sequenced donors was seronegative, whereas the other seven were HCMV-seropositive.

The specimen was PBMCs from blood, collected on the day of vaccination. The chain recombines TRBV20-1 with TRBJ1-3, with TRBD1 as a possible D gene (6 bases). The origin of this receptor is a man aged 45-65 years who received an inactivated influenza vaccine. The CDR3 nucleotides read TGCAGTGCTAGAGCCAACAGGGTCACTGGAAACACCATATATTTT. This translates into CSARANRVTGNTIYF.